This T cell receptor (beta chain) was documented in a study of cytomegalovirus exposure and HLA in healthy donors. Study-wide results and caveats: The classifier, whose performance was assessed in both the original and validation cohorts, reportedly diagnosed cytomegalovirus status with high specificity and sensitivity.

Germline CDR1 and CDR2: SGHTA and FQGNSA. This CDR3 contains 14 residues. V shed 2 bases and J 6 bases; nucleotides not matched to a gene: 3. About this clone itself: Its antigen is not known.

The method was immunoSEQ multiplex PCR; TCRdb's version includes in-frame clones alone and lacks a portion of them. The sample carries 100,000 to 150,000 clones, 70% to 90% recorded once. The J gene is TRBJ2-7, the V gene TRBV7-2; 11 bases line up with TRBD2. This TCR derives from a woman aged 18-35 years in good health and CMV-seronegative. Sample: PBMCs. CDR3 sequence reads: CASSLLAGGCEQYF. CDR3 in DNA: TGTGCCAGCAGCTTACTAGCGGGAGGTTGCGAGCAGTACTTC.